This T cell receptor (beta chain) stems from a study of blood T cell repertoires in COVID-19 (TCRdb year 2020). For the study in its entirety: Samples covering the acute and convalescent phases of COVID-19 were provided by collaborators in the United States, Italy and Spain. The repertoires were released in a freely available public database meant as a resource for research on the immune response to SARS-CoV-2. Sample metadata almost always included a de-identified subject ID, COVID-19 status, age in years and sex. Samples were obtained from the ongoing ImmuneRACE study (first 160 participants) and from 1,200 or so subjects provided by 6 global collaborators. The material from the prospective study consisted of cDNA or gDNA derived from T cells, B-cell-depleted T cells, or PBMCs. Deeply sampled blood TCRbeta repertoires from subjects exposed to, actively infected with, or recovered from COVID-19 were included in the dataset. Where HLA class I and class II types were available, the types were taken from metadata supplied by the sample provider, not from assay-based typing. What the work shows at the level of the full study, not this receptor alone: The amount of clinical and demographic metadata varied by source and participant and was provided uncurated.

TCRbeta CDR3 regions were amplified from genomic DNA by means of the immunoSEQ Assay, a bias-controlled multiplex PCR. The study's own analysis went as follows. The number of nucleated cells in each sample was estimated by amplification of reference gene primers within the assay. Sequence reads were collapsed and filtered to measure the absolute abundance of every unique TCRbeta CDR3 rearrangement. For each sample, productive Simpson clonality was calculated by taking the square root of Simpson's diversity index across productive rearrangements. As stored in TCRdb, this immuneACCESS dataset retains in-frame rearrangements with V and J assigned. A fraction of the clones does not appear; measured against another copy, unresolved V genes explain less than half of the discrepancy, and the remainder lacks a known reason. V, J and clone size were drawn from that table, and D and trimming were deduced from the DNA. The sample table records 100,000 to 120,000 clones; less than 85% of these occur just once. Less than 4% of the sample belongs to the ten largest clones.

This clone has only one observation. The antigen it binds to is not known. Base qualities are not provided; no much larger clone lies one nucleotide away. Whole blood was collected in K2EDTA tubes by collaborating institutions according to the institutions' own protocols. For TCRbeta analysis, collaborators shipped samples in one of three forms: frozen whole blood, isolated PBMCs, or DNA extracted from either of those sample types. Taken from cysteine to phenylalanine, the CDR3 has 16 residues. The kept DNA is CDR3 alone, 48 bases in frame from the first base. At the junction V is shortened by 0 bases and J by 0 bases, with 9 bases in between. The germline V gene provides CDR1 SGHRS and CDR2 YFSETQ.

This TCR derives from a woman aged 80 or older with acute or convalescent COVID-19. The sequenced material came from peripheral blood. The rearrangement combines TRBV5-1 with TRBJ2-2; a tentative D call is TRBD2 (5 bases match). The CDR3 has the sequence CASSLESGANTGELFF. The base sequence is TGCGCCAGCAGCTTGGAAAGCGGAGCGAACACCGGGGAGCTGTTTTTT.